Listed below are T cell receptor beta chains from one sample, sequenced in a study of response to subunit inactivated influenza vaccine. TCRdb used MiXCR to reprocess the RT-PCR reads, holding one entry per CDR3 protein. The sample has approximately 520,000 distinct CDR3 sequences, more than 15% seen once. The sequences come from CD4+ T cells sorted from PBMCs, collected 23 months after vaccination. The receptors here all came from a man aged 50 to 69 who received an inactivated influenza vaccine. Both conserved end residues are part of each CDR3. The order of the fields is V gene, D gene, J gene, clone size, CDR3 DNA, CDR3 protein. A D gene is named only where the DNA matches it firmly. The size of a clone is reported for some rows only, either as once, few or many, or as a class for expanded clones.

v_gene: TRBV10-3
d_gene: .
j_gene: TRBJ2-3
abundance: .
CDR3nt: TGTGCCATCAGTGAGACGGCAGATACGCAGTATTTT
CDR3aa: CAISETADTQYF

v_gene: TRBV15
d_gene: TRBD2
j_gene: TRBJ2-3
abundance: .
CDR3nt: TGTGCCACCAGACTAGCGGGGGGGCGGGATACGCAGTATTTT
CDR3aa: CATRLAGGRDTQYF

v_gene: TRBV6-6
d_gene: .
j_gene: TRBJ2-1
abundance: few
CDR3nt: TGTGCCAGCAGTTACTCTGGAGCCTATGAGCAGTTCTTC
CDR3aa: CASSYSGAYEQFF

v_gene: TRBV12-3/TRBV12-4
d_gene: TRBD2
j_gene: TRBJ2-1
abundance: .
CDR3nt: TGTGCCAGCAGTTTGGGGACTAGTCGCTTCAATGAGCAGTTCTTC
CDR3aa: CASSLGTSRFNEQFF

v_gene: TRBV20-1
d_gene: TRBD1
j_gene: TRBJ2-7
abundance: few
CDR3nt: TGCAGTGCCCCTGGACAGGGGGGACCCTACGAGCAGTACTTC
CDR3aa: CSAPGQGGPYEQYF

v_gene: TRBV15
d_gene: TRBD2
j_gene: TRBJ2-1
abundance: many
CDR3nt: TGTGCCACTACTCTTCATGGGACTAGCGGGAGTATATATGAGCAGTTCTTC
CDR3aa: CATTLHGTSGSIYEQFF

v_gene: TRBV4-1
d_gene: .
j_gene: TRBJ2-1
abundance: many
CDR3nt: TGCGCCAGCAGCCAAGAATTGACTAGAAGTAACAATGAGCAGTTCTTC
CDR3aa: CASSQELTRSNNEQFF

v_gene: TRBV29-1
d_gene: .
j_gene: TRBJ2-1
abundance: .
CDR3nt: TGCAGCGCTGAAGCTGAGCGGCCCTACAATGAGCAGTTCTTC
CDR3aa: CSAEAERPYNEQFF

v_gene: TRBV7-8
d_gene: .
j_gene: TRBJ2-1
abundance: many
CDR3nt: TGTGCCAGCAGCGGATTAACGTACGGGAGCTCCTACAATGAGCAGTTCTTC
CDR3aa: CASSGLTYGSSYNEQFF

v_gene: TRBV4-3
d_gene: .
j_gene: TRBJ1-6
abundance: few
CDR3nt: TGCGCCAGCAGCCAAGACGGCCGGGGTTCACCCCTCCACTTT
CDR3aa: CASSQDGRGSPLHF

v_gene: TRBV20-1
d_gene: .
j_gene: TRBJ1-5
abundance: few
CDR3nt: TGCAGTGCTAGAGGAACAGGGACTCGTCAGCCCCAGCATTTT
CDR3aa: CSARGTGTRQPQHF

v_gene: TRBV5-1
d_gene: .
j_gene: TRBJ2-2
abundance: few
CDR3nt: TGCGCCAGCAGCTTGCAGGGAATGAACACCGGGGAGCTGTTTTTT
CDR3aa: CASSLQGMNTGELFF

v_gene: TRBV28
d_gene: .
j_gene: TRBJ1-6
abundance: .
CDR3nt: TGTGCCAGCAGTCCCCCGGGTTGGGGTGTGAATTCACCCCTCCACTTT
CDR3aa: CASSPPGWGVNSPLHF

v_gene: TRBV3-1
d_gene: .
j_gene: TRBJ1-3
abundance: .
CDR3nt: TGTGCCAGCAGCCAAGTCAGCCCTGGAAACACCATATATTTT
CDR3aa: CASSQVSPGNTIYF

v_gene: TRBV7-8
d_gene: .
j_gene: TRBJ1-1
abundance: .
CDR3nt: TGTGCCAGCAGCTTAGTTAACATTGACGCCGCAGCTTTCTTT
CDR3aa: CASSLVNIDAAAFF

v_gene: TRBV27
d_gene: .
j_gene: TRBJ1-5
abundance: .
CDR3nt: TGTGCCAGCAGTCGAGGGTACGGGAGCAATCAGCCCCAGCATTTT
CDR3aa: CASSRGYGSNQPQHF

v_gene: TRBV7-2
d_gene: .
j_gene: TRBJ2-3
abundance: many
CDR3nt: TGTGCCAGCAGCTTCTCCGGGACTTTTAGCACAGATACGCAGTATTTT
CDR3aa: CASSFSGTFSTDTQYF

v_gene: TRBV10-2
d_gene: TRBD2
j_gene: TRBJ2-7
abundance: few
CDR3nt: TGCGCCAGCATACCTAGCGGGGGATCCTACGAGCAGTACTTC
CDR3aa: CASIPSGGSYEQYF

v_gene: TRBV5-1
d_gene: .
j_gene: TRBJ1-5
abundance: few
CDR3nt: TGCGCCAGTTCGGGGGGCTCGGGTCAGCCCCAGCATTTT
CDR3aa: CASSGGSGQPQHF

v_gene: TRBV4-2
d_gene: TRBD2
j_gene: TRBJ2-2
abundance: .
CDR3nt: TGTGCCAGCAGCCAAGAGACACTAGCGGGAGTAACCGGGGAGCTGTTTTTT
CDR3aa: CASSQETLAGVTGELFF

v_gene: TRBV20-1
d_gene: .
j_gene: TRBJ2-3
abundance: few
CDR3nt: TGCAGTGCTAGAGTGGGAACGTCTGCAGGAGATACGCAGTATTTT
CDR3aa: CSARVGTSAGDTQYF

v_gene: TRBV20-1
d_gene: TRBD2
j_gene: TRBJ2-5
abundance: .
CDR3nt: TGCAGTGCTAGAGATGGGAGCGGGGGGCCCGAGACCCAGTACTTC
CDR3aa: CSARDGSGGPETQYF

v_gene: TRBV6-2/TRBV6-3
d_gene: TRBD2
j_gene: TRBJ2-4
abundance: once
CDR3nt: TGTGCCAGCAGGGGACTAGCGGGAGTAGTAGGGACCAAAAACATTCAGTACTTC
CDR3aa: CASRGLAGVVGTKNIQYF

v_gene: TRBV4-3
d_gene: .
j_gene: TRBJ2-3
abundance: many
CDR3nt: TGCGCCAGCAGCCAAGGGGGTTTAACAGATACGCAGTATTTT
CDR3aa: CASSQGGLTDTQYF

v_gene: TRBV10-3
d_gene: TRBD1
j_gene: TRBJ1-1
abundance: many
CDR3nt: TGTGCCATCAGGAACCGGGACAGGGGTTCGGACACTGAAGCTTTCTTT
CDR3aa: CAIRNRDRGSDTEAFF

v_gene: TRBV6-1
d_gene: TRBD1
j_gene: TRBJ2-3
abundance: .
CDR3nt: TGTGCCAGCAGTGCAGGGGGCTTGACAGATACGCAGTATTTT
CDR3aa: CASSAGGLTDTQYF